The present TCR beta chain was sequenced within a study of blood T cell repertoires in COVID-19 (dated by TCRdb to 2020 to 2021). Describing the broader study: Samples covering the acute and convalescent phases of COVID-19 were provided by collaborators in the United States, Italy and Spain. The material from the prospective study consisted of cDNA or gDNA derived from T cells, B-cell-depleted T cells, or PBMCs. A freely available public database, intended as a resource for researchers studying the immune response to SARS-CoV-2, is where the repertoires were released. The samples were drawn from the first 160 participants of the ongoing ImmuneRACE study and from 1,254 subjects provided by 6 global collaborators. HLA class I and class II types, where available, came from metadata supplied by the sample provider rather than from assay-based typing. Nearly every sample came with metadata listing a de-identified subject ID, COVID-19 status, age in years and sex. Deeply sampled blood TCRbeta repertoires from subjects exposed to, actively infected with, or recovered from COVID-19 were included in the dataset. Overall results and qualifications from the work: Clinical and demographic metadata were provided uncurated, with the amount varying by source and participant.

As concerns this clone: No cognate antigen has been identified for it. No much larger clonotype is one base removed from it; base qualities were not supplied.

The immunoSEQ Assay, a bias-controlled multiplex PCR, was used to amplify TCRbeta CDR3 regions from genomic DNA. Concerning the study's data processing: Nucleated cell counts per sample were estimated from amplification of reference gene primers within the assay. To quantify the absolute abundance of each unique TCRbeta CDR3 rearrangement, sequence reads were collapsed and filtered. For each sample, productive Simpson clonality was calculated as the square root of Simpson's diversity index across productive rearrangements. TCRdb provides this immuneACCESS table in a form limited to in-frame rearrangements. Some clones are lacking; in checked studies, under half of them reflect an unresolved V gene, and why the rest are absent is not known. D and trimming were read from the DNA, whereas the V and J calls and clone size are those reported in that table. A total of some 40,000 clones appear in this sample, around four fifths of them only once. Around 15% of the sample lies in the top ten.

The collaborating institutions used their own protocols to collect whole blood in K2EDTA tubes. Collaborator samples were shipped for TCRbeta analysis as frozen whole blood, isolated PBMCs, or DNA extracted from either sample type. The germline V gene (reference sequence) sets CDR1 to SSHAT and CDR2 to FNYEAQ. Trimming takes 5 bases off V and 1 base off J; junction bases not matched to a gene: 5. From cysteine to phenylalanine, the CDR3 is 14 amino acids long. Here the CDR3 DNA is all that survives: 42 bases in frame from base 1. This sequence was found in a man between 65 and 79 years old with acute or convalescent COVID-19. The chain is made from TRBV7-7 and TRBJ2-7; TRBD1 agrees with 7 junctional bases. The specimen sequenced was peripheral blood. The CDR3: CASSASTGSYEQYF. The DNA is as follows: TGTGCCAGCAGCGCATCGACAGGGTCCTACGAGCAGTACTTC.